This T cell receptor beta chain was documented in a study of blood T cells in healthy people across ages. Regarding the study as a whole: Observed TCR beta diversity per million T cells went down as age went up. This fall followed a roughly linear course with age.

The V gene lost 0 bases and the J gene lost 6 bases, with 11 bases spanning the gap. CDR3 size: 14 residues. Per the germline V gene, CDR1 is SGHAT and CDR2 is FQNNGV. Total RNA, at least 5 micrograms per sample, was extracted from PBMCs. In regard to this clonotype: Its target is unknown.

The second PCR ran about 6 to 12 cycles with a sample-barcoded 5' primer and J-beta primers. Via MiXCR, TCRdb re-called the 5' RACE reads, giving one row per CDR3 protein. The table lists 1.4 million to 1.5 million distinct CDR3 sequences, 35% to 45% of them singletons. The chain joins TRBV11-2 to TRBJ2-5, with D unclear. Sequenced material: blood. The receptor's source is a woman aged 18-30 years in good health. Written as DNA, the CDR3 is TGTGCCAGCAGCTTAGATCTGCTATCTCAGACCCAGTACTTC. As protein: CASSLDLLSQTQYF.